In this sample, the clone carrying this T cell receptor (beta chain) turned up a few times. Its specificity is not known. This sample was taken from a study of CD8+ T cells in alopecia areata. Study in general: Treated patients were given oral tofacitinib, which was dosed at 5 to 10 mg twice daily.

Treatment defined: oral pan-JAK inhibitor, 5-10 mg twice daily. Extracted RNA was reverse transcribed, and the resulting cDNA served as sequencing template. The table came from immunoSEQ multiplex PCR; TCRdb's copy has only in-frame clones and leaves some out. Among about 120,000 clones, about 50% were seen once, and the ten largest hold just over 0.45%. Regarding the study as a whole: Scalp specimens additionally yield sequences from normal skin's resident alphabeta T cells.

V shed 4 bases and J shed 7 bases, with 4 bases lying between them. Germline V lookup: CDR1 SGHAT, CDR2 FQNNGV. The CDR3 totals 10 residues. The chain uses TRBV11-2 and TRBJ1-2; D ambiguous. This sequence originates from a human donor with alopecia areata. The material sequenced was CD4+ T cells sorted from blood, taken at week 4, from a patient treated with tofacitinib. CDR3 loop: CASSSIGYTF. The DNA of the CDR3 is TGTGCCAGCAGCTCCATTGGCTACACCTTC.